The T cell receptor (beta chain) described here comes from a study of TIL therapy for anti-PD-1-resistant metastatic lung cancer. In the study overall: Patients then received nivolumab; progressors got lymphodepletion, TIL and IL-2. Patients had a median age of approximately 56 years (range about 35-80).

This was the immunoSEQ v3 assay. Each library reached 1.5 million to 2.5 million read pairs, or about 4.5-6.5 million at deep level. The method was immunoSEQ multiplex PCR; TCRdb's version includes in-frame clones alone and lacks a portion of them. The data contain roughly 20,000 clones, about two thirds of them singletons. General observations from the study: Treatment-naive, never-smoker and oncogene-addicted patients were overrepresented in this highly selected cohort.

V gave up 3 bases and J gave up 0 bases, with 6 bases separating them. This CDR3 has 14 amino acids. Germline-derived CDR1 and CDR2 are MRHNA and SNTAGT. The time point denotes: pre-treatment sample, taken before nivolumab and TIL therapy. This clone appeared a few times. Its antigen remains unidentified. Sequenced here: blood, sampled at baseline. The source of this sequence is a person aged 25 to 80 with non-small cell lung cancer. The chain employs TRBV6-4 and TRBJ1-3; D is unresolved. This chain's CDR3 is CASSEGDSGNTIYF. In DNA form, the CDR3 reads TGTGCCAGCAGTGAGGGTGACTCTGGAAACACCATATATTTT.